The rows below give T cell receptor beta chains drawn from one sample of a study of response to subunit inactivated influenza vaccine. TCRdb reanalysed the RT-PCR reads using MiXCR and keeps one entry per CDR3 protein. The sample lists about 700,000 distinct CDR3 sequences, 11% to 15% occurring once. The sample in question was PBMCs from blood, obtained roughly 15 days before vaccination. The receptors originated from a man aged 45 to 65 who received an inactivated influenza vaccine. Both conserved end residues are part of each CDR3. The D gene is left open where the match is weak. Some rows have no size entry. The others give once, few or many, or a class for an expanded clone.

TRBV9	TRBJ2-7	-	-	TGTGCCAGCAGCGCAGGGGTCGGAACCTACGAGCAGTACTTC	CASSAGVGTYEQYF
TRBV27	TRBJ2-1	-	few	TGTGCCAGCAGTTCCCTGGGGCAGGGGTATGAGCAGTTCTTC	CASSSLGQGYEQFF
TRBV7-2	TRBJ2-5	-	few	TGTGCCAGCAGCCCTTCAGGGTATTGGGAGACCCAGTACTTC	CASSPSGYWETQYF
TRBV29-1	TRBJ2-1	TRBD1	-	TGCAGCGTTGTTAAGCGGCAGGGGGCTAACAATGAGCAGTTCTTC	CSVVKRQGANNEQFF
TRBV28	TRBJ1-1	-	few	TGTGCCAGCAGCCAGGCCCCAAGGGCTTTCTTT	CASSQAPRAFF
TRBV6-1	TRBJ2-2	-	few	TGTGCCAGCAGTGAAATAACCGGACTTGCCGGGGAGCTGTTTTTT	CASSEITGLAGELFF
TRBV10-2	TRBJ2-7	TRBD2	few	TGCGCCAGCAGTTCGACTAGCGGGAGGTTGGGCTACGAGCAGTACTTC	CASSSTSGRLGYEQYF
TRBV11-2	TRBJ1-6	-	few	TGTGCCAGCAGCTTAAGACAAGTCAATTCACCCCTCCACTTT	CASSLRQVNSPLHF
TRBV10-3	TRBJ2-3	TRBD2	few	TGTGCCATCAGTGGGAGGGGGACTAGCGGTACAGATACGCAGTATTTT	CAISGRGTSGTDTQYF
TRBV12-3/TRBV12-4	TRBJ2-5	-	many	TGTGCCAGCAGCCATACCTCGACCGCCCTCCAAGAGACCCAGTACTTC	CASSHTSTALQETQYF
TRBV2	TRBJ2-4	-	many	TGTGCCAGCAGTTTGGACGGAGACGCCAAAAACATTCAGTACTTC	CASSLDGDAKNIQYF
TRBV2	TRBJ2-3	-	few	TGTGCCAGCAAATCCAAGAGCACAGATACGCAGTATTTT	CASKSKSTDTQYF
TRBV4-3	TRBJ2-3	-	-	TGCGCCAGCAGCCAAGCCCCTGCAGATACGCAGTATTTT	CASSQAPADTQYF
TRBV20-1	TRBJ2-1	TRBD2	-	TGCAGTGCTAAGACTAGCGGCCCATACAATGAGCAGTTCTTC	CSAKTSGPYNEQFF
TRBV7-2	TRBJ2-7	TRBD1	many	TGTGCCAGCAGCTGGGCAGGGGGCTCCGAGCAGTACTTC	CASSWAGGSEQYF
TRBV7-9	TRBJ2-2	-	few	TGTGCCATAACAGGGGAGCTGTTTTTT	CAITGELFF
TRBV2	TRBJ2-7	TRBD2	-	TGTGCCAGCAGAGCCGGGACTAGCGGGACTTACGAGCAGTACTTC	CASRAGTSGTYEQYF